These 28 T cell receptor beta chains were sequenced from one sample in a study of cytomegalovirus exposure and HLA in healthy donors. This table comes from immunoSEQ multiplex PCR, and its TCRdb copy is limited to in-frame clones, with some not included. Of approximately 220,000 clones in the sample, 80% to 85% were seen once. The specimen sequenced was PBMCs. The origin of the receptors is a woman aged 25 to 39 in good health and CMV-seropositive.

As DNA, the CDR3 is TGTGCCTGGAGCAACCGGGACAAAAATCAGCCCCAGCATTTT. Amino acids: CAWSNRDKNQPQHF. V and J are TRBV30 and TRBJ1-5, with D maybe TRBD1 (6 bases). Deletions cut 3 bases from V and 4 bases from J, with 13 bases between. This CDR3 contains 14 residues. Germline V CDR1 and CDR2: GTSNPN, SVGIG (reference sequence). The full variable domain, with the rest looked up from reference TRBV30 and TRBJ1-5, is SQTIHQWPATLVQPVGSPLSLECTVEGTSNPNLYWYRQAAGRGLQLLFYSVGIGQISSEVPQNLSASRPQDRQFILSSKKLLLSDSGFYLCAWSNRDKNQPQHFGDGTRLSIL.

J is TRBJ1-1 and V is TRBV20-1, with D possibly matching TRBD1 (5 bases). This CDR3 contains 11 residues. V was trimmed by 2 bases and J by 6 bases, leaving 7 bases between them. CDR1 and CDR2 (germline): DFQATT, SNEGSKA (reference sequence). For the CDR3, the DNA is TGCAGTGCTAGAAAGGGACCTGAAGCTTTCTTT. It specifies CSARKGPEAFF.

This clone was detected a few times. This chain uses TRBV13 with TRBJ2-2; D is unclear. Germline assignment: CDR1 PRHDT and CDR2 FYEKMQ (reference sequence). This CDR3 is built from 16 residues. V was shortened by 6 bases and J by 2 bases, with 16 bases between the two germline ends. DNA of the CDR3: TGTGCCAGCAGAACACCCCGAACCCCCAACACCGGGGAGCTGTTTTTT. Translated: CASRTPRTPNTGELFF. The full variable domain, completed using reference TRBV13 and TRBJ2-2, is AAGVIQSPRHLIKEKRETATLKCYPIPRHDTVYWYQQGPGQDPQFLISFYEKMQSDKGSIPDRFSAQQFSDYHSELNMSSLELGDSALYFCASRTPRTPNTGELFFGEGSRLTVL.

The CDR3 nucleotides read TGCAGCGGGGAGACAGGGGCAATGGAGACCCAGTACTTC. Translation: CSGETGAMETQYF. The chain employs TRBV29-1 and TRBJ2-5; TRBD1 agrees at 8 bases. The CDR3 consists of 13 residues. With 7 bases clipped from V and 5 bases from J, the junction kept 9 bases outside the gene matches. CDR1 and CDR2 from the germline V gene are SQVTM and ANQGSEA.

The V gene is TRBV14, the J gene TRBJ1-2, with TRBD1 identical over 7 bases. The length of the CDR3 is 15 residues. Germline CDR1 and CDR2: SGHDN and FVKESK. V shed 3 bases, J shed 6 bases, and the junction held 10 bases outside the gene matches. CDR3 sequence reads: CASSHDRRGEDGYTF. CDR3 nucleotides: TGTGCCAGCAGCCACGATCGCAGGGGGGAGGATGGCTACACCTTC.

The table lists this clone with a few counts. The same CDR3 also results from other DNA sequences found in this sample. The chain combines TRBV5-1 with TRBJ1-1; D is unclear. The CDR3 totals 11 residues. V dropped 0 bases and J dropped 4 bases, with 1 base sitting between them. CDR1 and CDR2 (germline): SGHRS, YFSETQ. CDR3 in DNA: TGCGCCAGCAGCTTGGGCACTGAAGCTTTCTTT. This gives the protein CASSLGTEAFF.

CDR3 region: CASGPDRVVTEAFF. The CDR3 DNA reads TGTGCCAGCGGCCCGGACAGGGTCGTCACTGAAGCTTTCTTT. The rearrangement joins TRBV28 to TRBJ1-1; 8 bases map to TRBD1. Unmatched junction bases numbered 9, after V lost 8 bases and J lost 4 bases. The germline V gene encodes CDR1 MDHEN and CDR2 SYDVKM. The CDR3 has 14 residues.

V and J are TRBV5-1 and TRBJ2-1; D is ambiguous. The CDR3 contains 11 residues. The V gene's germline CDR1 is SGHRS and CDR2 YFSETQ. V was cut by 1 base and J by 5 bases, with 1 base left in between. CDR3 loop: CASSLNNEQFF. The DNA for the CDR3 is TGCGCCAGCAGCTTGAACAATGAGCAGTTCTTC.

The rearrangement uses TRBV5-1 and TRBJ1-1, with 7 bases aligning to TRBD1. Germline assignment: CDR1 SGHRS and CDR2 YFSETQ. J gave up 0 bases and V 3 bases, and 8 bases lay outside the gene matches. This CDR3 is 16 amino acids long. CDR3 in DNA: TGCGCCAGCAGCTGGAACAGGGGAGGGTTGAACACTGAAGCTTTCTTT. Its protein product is CASSWNRGGLNTEAFF. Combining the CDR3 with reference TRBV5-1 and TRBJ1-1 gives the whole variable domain KAGVTQTPRYLIKTRGQQVTLSCSPISGHRSVSWYQQTPGQGLQFLFEYFSETQRNKGNFPGRFSGRQFSNSRSEMNVSTLELGDSALYLCASSWNRGGLNTEAFFGQGTRLTVV.

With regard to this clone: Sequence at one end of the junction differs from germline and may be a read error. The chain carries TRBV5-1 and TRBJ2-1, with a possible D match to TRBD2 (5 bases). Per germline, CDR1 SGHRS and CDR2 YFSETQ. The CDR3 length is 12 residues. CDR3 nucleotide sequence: TGCGCCAGCAGGCCCGACTACAATGAACAGTTCTTC. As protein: CASRPDYNEQFF.

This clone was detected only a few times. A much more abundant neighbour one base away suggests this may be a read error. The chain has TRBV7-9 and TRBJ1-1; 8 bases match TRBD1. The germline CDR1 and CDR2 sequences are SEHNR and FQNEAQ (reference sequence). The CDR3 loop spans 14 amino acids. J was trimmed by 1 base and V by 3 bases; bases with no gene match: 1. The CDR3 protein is CASSFGQGNTEAFF. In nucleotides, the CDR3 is TGTGCCAGCAGCTTCGGACAGGGGAACACTGAAGCTTTCTTT.

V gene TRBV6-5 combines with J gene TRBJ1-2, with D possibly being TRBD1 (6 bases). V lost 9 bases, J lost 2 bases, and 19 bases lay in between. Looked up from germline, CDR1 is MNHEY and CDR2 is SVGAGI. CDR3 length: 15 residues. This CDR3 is CAREKGRRGNYGYTF. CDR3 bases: TGTGCCAGGGAGAAGGGGCGGAGGGGGAACTATGGCTACACCTTC.

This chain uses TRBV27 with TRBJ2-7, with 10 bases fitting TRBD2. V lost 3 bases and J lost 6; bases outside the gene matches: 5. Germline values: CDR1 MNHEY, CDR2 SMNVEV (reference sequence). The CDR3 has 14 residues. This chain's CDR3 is CASSFSSGSLEQYF. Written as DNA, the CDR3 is TGTGCCAGCAGTTTCTCTAGCGGGAGCCTCGAGCAGTACTTC.

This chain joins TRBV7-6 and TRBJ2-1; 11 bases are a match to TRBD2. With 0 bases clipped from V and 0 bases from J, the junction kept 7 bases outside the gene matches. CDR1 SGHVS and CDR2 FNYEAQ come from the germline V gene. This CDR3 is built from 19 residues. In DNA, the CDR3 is TGTGCCAGCAGCTTAGCCGAGGGACTAGCGGAAAGCTCCTACAATGAGCAGTTCTTC. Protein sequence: CASSLAEGLAESSYNEQFF.

CDR3 amino acids: CASTQVNEQFF. Written as DNA, the CDR3 is TGTGCCAGCACACAAGTCAATGAGCAGTTCTTC. The chain is built from TRBV2 and TRBJ2-1; D uncertain. Trimming shortened V by 7 bases and J by 6 bases, and 7 bases separated the two germline ends. The CDR3 is 11 residues long. Per the germline V gene, CDR1 is SNHLY and CDR2 is FYNNEI.

In nucleotides, the CDR3 is TGCGCCAGCAGCCAAGTGAGGACAGAAACCTACAATGAGCAGTTCTTC. Its translation: CASSQVRTETYNEQFF. The chain is built from TRBV4-1 and TRBJ2-1; D may be TRBD1 (6 bases). The CDR3 is made up of 16 amino acids. V lost 1 base to trimming and J lost 2 bases, with 12 bases between them. The V gene's germline CDR1 is MGHRA and CDR2 YSYEKL.

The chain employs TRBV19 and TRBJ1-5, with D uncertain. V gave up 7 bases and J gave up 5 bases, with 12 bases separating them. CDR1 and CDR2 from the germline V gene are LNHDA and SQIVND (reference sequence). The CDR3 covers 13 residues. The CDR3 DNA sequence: TGTGCCAGTACTACCCGGACGGATCAGCCCCAGCATTTT. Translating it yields CASTTRTDQPQHF.

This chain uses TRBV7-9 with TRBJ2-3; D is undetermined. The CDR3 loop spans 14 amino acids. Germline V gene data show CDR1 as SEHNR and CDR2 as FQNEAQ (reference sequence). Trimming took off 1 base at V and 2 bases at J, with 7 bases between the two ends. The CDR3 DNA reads TGTGCCAGCAGCTTAGGGGTTTCCACAGATACGCAGTATTTT. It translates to CASSLGVSTDTQYF.

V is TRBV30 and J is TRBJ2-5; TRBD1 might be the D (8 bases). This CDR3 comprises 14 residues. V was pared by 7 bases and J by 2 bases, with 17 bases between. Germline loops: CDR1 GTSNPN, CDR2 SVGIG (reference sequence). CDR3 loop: CAFHRGGYQETQYF. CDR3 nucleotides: TGTGCCTTTCACAGGGGGGGGTATCAAGAGACCCAGTACTTC.

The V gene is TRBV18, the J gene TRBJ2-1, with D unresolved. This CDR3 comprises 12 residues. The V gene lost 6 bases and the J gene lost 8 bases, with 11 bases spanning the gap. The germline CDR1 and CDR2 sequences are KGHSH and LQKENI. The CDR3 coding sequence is TGTGCCAGCTCGCCCAATGGCTATGAGCAGTTCTTC. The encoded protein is CASSPNGYEQFF.

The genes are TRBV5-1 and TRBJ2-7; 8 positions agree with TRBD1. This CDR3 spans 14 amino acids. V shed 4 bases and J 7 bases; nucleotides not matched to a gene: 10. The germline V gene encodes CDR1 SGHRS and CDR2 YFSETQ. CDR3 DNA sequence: TGCGCCAGCAGCCAGGGGGCGGGACTGGGAGAGCAGTACTTC. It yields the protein CASSQGAGLGEQYF.

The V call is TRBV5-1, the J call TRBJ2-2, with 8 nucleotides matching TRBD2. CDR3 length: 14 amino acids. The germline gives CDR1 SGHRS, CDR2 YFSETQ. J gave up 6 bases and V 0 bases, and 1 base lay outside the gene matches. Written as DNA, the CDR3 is TGCGCCAGCAGCTTGGTGACTAGCGCCGGGGAGCTGTTTTTT. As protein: CASSLVTSAGELFF.

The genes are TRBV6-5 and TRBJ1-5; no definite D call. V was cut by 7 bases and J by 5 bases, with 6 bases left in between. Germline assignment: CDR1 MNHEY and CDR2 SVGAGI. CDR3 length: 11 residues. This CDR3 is CASNGDQPQHF. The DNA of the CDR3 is TGTGCCAGCAACGGGGATCAGCCCCAGCATTTT.

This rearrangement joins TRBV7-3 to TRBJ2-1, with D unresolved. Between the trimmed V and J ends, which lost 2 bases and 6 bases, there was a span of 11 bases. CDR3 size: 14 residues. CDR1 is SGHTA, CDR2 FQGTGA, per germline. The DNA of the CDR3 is TGTGCCAGCAGCTTAGGGCTAGGAACCAATGAGCAGTTCTTC. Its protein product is CASSLGLGTNEQFF.

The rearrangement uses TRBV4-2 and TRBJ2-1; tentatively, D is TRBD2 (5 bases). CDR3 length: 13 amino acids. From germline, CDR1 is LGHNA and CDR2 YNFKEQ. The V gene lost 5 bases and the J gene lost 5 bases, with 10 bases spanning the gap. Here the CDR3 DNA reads TGTGCCAGCAGCAGGGAGACGGACAATGAGCAGTTCTTC. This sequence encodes CASSRETDNEQFF.

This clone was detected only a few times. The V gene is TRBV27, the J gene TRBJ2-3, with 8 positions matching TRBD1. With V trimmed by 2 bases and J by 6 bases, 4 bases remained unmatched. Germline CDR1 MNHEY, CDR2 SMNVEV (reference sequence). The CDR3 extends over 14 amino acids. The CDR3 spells CASSLRTGRDTQYF. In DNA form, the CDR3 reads TGTGCCAGCAGTTTAAGGACAGGGAGGGATACGCAGTATTTT.

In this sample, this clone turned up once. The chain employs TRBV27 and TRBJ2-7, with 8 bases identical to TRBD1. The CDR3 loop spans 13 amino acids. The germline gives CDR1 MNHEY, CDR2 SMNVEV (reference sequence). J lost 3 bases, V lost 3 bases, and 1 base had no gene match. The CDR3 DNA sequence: TGTGCCAGCAGTTTGGGACAGGACTACGAGCAGTACTTC. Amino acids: CASSLGQDYEQYF.

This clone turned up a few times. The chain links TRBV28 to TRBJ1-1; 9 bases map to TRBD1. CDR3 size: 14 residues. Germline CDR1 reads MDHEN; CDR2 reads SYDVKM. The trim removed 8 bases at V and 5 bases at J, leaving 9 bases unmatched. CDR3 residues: CASGITGGETEAFF. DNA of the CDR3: TGTGCCAGCGGCATCACAGGGGGCGAAACTGAAGCTTTCTTT.